Listed below are T cell receptor beta chains from one sample, sequenced in a study of radiation and T cells in renal cell carcinoma. Only in-frame clones appear in the TCRdb table, and some are missing; sequencing was by immunoSEQ multiplex PCR. The repertoire includes under 65,000 clones, approximately 80% of them detected once, and approximately 7% sits in the top ten. This specimen was blood, taken from a patient whose treatment included radiotherapy and nephrectomy. These receptors were collected from a man aged 55 to 70 with renal cell carcinoma. Each CDR3 is given with its conserved first and last residue. D genes are given only for firm matches. Size is omitted from some rows. Given values are once, few, many or a class for expanded clones.

CDR3aa	CDR3nt	d_gene	v_gene	j_gene	abundance
CASSPSQETQYF	TGTGCCAGCAGCCCTAGCCAAGAGACCCAGTACTTC	-	TRBV7-9	TRBJ2-5	-
CASSPPGGDYNEQFF	TGTGCCAGCTCACCACCAGGGGGCGACTACAATGAGCAGTTCTTC	TRBD1	TRBV18	TRBJ2-1	-
CASISRGGRGNEQFF	TGTGCCAGCATCTCCCGGGGCGGGAGGGGGAATGAGCAGTTCTTC	TRBD2	TRBV27	TRBJ2-1	-
CASSATEQKLYGYTF	TGCGCCAGCAGCGCCACCGAACAGAAACTTTATGGCTACACCTTC	-	TRBV5-1	TRBJ1-2	-
CASSLQGPGRGYTF	TGTGCCAGCAGTTTACAGGGCCCCGGAAGGGGCTACACCTTC	-	TRBV27	TRBJ1-2	once
CASSEGRGDQPQHF	TGTGCCAGCAGCGAGGGACGGGGAGATCAGCCCCAGCATTTT	-	TRBV7-9	TRBJ1-5	few
CATSRDIGGNTEAFF	TGTGCCACCAGCAGAGATATCGGTGGGAACACTGAAGCTTTCTTT	-	TRBV15	TRBJ1-1	once
CASSLVGTGSTEAFF	TGTGCCAGCAGCTTGGTTGGGACAGGGTCCACTGAAGCTTTCTTT	TRBD1	TRBV5-6	TRBJ1-1	-
CASSIGQADGYTF	TGTGCCAGTAGTATCGGCCAAGCAGATGGCTACACCTTC	-	TRBV19	TRBJ1-2	-
CASSQENIAGELFF	TGTGCCAGCAGCCAAGAAAATATAGCCGGGGAGCTGTTTTTT	-	TRBV4-2	TRBJ2-2	once
CASSQVAGVYNEQFF	TGCGCCAGCAGCCAGGTAGCGGGGGTATACAATGAGCAGTTCTTC	TRBD2	TRBV4-3	TRBJ2-1	once
CARKDRGRGYTF	TGTGCCAGAAAGGACAGGGGGCGTGGCTACACCTTC	TRBD1	TRBV19	TRBJ1-2	few
CASSEAAGGRNSPLHF	TGTGCCAGCAGTGAAGCGGCCGGGGGCCGTAATTCACCCCTCCACTTT	-	TRBV2	TRBJ1-6	once
CASSRGTGIGIYEQYF	TGTGCCAGCAGCCGAGGGACAGGGATAGGTATCTACGAGCAGTACTTC	TRBD1	TRBV7-9	TRBJ2-7	-
CASSAHDAEAFF	TGTGCCAGCAGTGCTCACGACGCTGAAGCTTTCTTT	-	TRBV9	TRBJ1-1	few
CASSQPGQGQETQYF	TGTGCCAGCAGCCAGCCGGGACAGGGACAAGAGACCCAGTACTTC	TRBD1	TRBV7-6	TRBJ2-5	-
CGCKREGDTQYF	TGCGGATGTAAGCGGGAGGGAGATACGCAGTATTTT	TRBD2	TRBV29-1	TRBJ2-3	once
CASSLSGGPNTEAFF	TGTGCCAGCAGCTTAAGCGGGGGCCCGAACACTGAAGCTTTCTTT	-	TRBV5-6	TRBJ1-1	-
CASSLRDPSSGNTIYF	TGTGCCAGCTCCCTGAGGGACCCTAGCTCTGGAAACACCATATATTTT	-	TRBV19	TRBJ1-3	few
CASTPRGDPNTGELFF	TGTGCCAGTACCCCGAGGGGGGACCCGAACACCGGGGAGCTGTTTTTT	-	TRBV19	TRBJ2-2	-
CASSGREFADTQYF	TGTGCCAGCAGCGGCAGAGAATTTGCAGATACGCAGTATTTT	-	TRBV5-8	TRBJ2-3	once
CASSLGAGRHTDTQYF	TGTGCCAGCAGCTTAGGGGCGGGCAGACACACAGATACGCAGTATTTT	-	TRBV11-2	TRBJ2-3	once
CASSLFSVGLNEQFF	TGTGCCAGTAGTTTGTTTAGTGTGGGCCTCAATGAGCAGTTCTTC	-	TRBV19	TRBJ2-1	few
CASGLVWDRDTREQYF	TGTGCTAGTGGTTTGGTCTGGGACAGGGACACTCGCGAGCAGTACTTC	TRBD1	TRBV12-5	TRBJ2-7	-
CAWSPYSTGANEKLFF	TGTGCCTGGAGTCCCTACTCGACAGGGGCTAATGAAAAACTGTTTTTT	TRBD1	TRBV30	TRBJ1-4	few
CASSAQPLGQGNTGELFF	TGTGCCAGTAGTGCACAACCCTTAGGACAGGGGAACACCGGGGAGCTGTTTTTT	TRBD1	TRBV19	TRBJ2-2	-
CASSQDPTGQQPQHF	TGCGCCAGCAGCCAAGATCCGACAGGGCAACAGCCCCAGCATTTT	TRBD1	TRBV4-3	TRBJ1-5	few
CASSSPTSGRETQYF	TGTGCCAGCAGCTCGCCGACTAGCGGGAGGGAGACCCAGTACTTC	TRBD2	TRBV7-8	TRBJ2-5	-
CASSRGGNSPLHF	TGCGCCAGCAGCCGGGGTGGGAATTCACCCCTCCACTTT	-	TRBV5-1	TRBJ1-6	-
CASSQDPGETQYF	TGTGCCAGCAGCCAAGATCCGGGTGAGACCCAGTACTTC	-	TRBV14	TRBJ2-5	-
CASRSTRDRGDEQYF	TGTGCCAGCAGATCCACCCGGGACAGGGGGGATGAGCAGTACTTC	TRBD1	TRBV6-6	TRBJ2-7	-
CASSSPGLGDDQFF	TGTGCCAGCAGCTCGCCGGGACTAGGGGATGATCAGTTCTTC	TRBD2	TRBV7-9	TRBJ2-1	once
CASSQEVRTDFSEQYF	TGCGCCAGCAGCCAAGAGGTCCGGACAGATTTTAGCGAGCAGTACTTC	-	TRBV4-1	TRBJ2-7	-
CASSLVHEQYF	TGTGCCAGCAGCTTAGTCCACGAGCAGTACTTC	-	TRBV7-2	TRBJ2-7	-
CTSSHCGGGYNEQFF	TGCACCAGCAGCCACTGCGGGGGGGGGTACAATGAGCAGTTCTTC	-	TRBV1	TRBJ2-1	-
CASSKPTSGESSYNEQFF	TGTGCCAGCAGCAAACCAACTAGCGGGGAGAGCTCCTACAATGAGCAGTTCTTC	-	TRBV21-1	TRBJ2-1	-
CASSLSRTDTQYF	TGTGCCAGCAGCTTATCCCGAACAGATACGCAGTATTTT	-	TRBV7-3	TRBJ2-3	-
CASSPLQDSGNTIYF	TGCGCCAGCAGCCCACTACAGGATTCTGGAAACACCATATATTTT	-	TRBV5-1	TRBJ1-3	-
CASSSDRGTYEQYF	TGTGCCAGCAGCTCCGACAGGGGGACCTACGAGCAGTACTTC	TRBD1	TRBV7-2	TRBJ2-7	-
CASSLVSGEADTQYF	TGTGCCAGCAGCTTAGTTTCGGGAGAGGCAGATACGCAGTATTTT	-	TRBV7-2	TRBJ2-3	-
CASRWPAGVNTGELFF	TGTGCCAGTAGATGGCCAGCGGGAGTGAACACCGGGGAGCTGTTTTTT	TRBD2	TRBV19	TRBJ2-2	-
CASSLRAALYNEQFF	TGTGCCAGCAGCTTGCGGGCAGCCTTATACAATGAGCAGTTCTTC	-	TRBV7-2	TRBJ2-1	-
CASSQGSLGPRGYTF	TGCGCCAGCAGCCAAGGGTCTTTAGGGCCGCGGGGCTACACCTTC	-	TRBV4-3	TRBJ1-2	-
CASSSPRTYPSEQYF	TGTGCCAGCAGCTCCCCCAGGACGTACCCATCCGAGCAGTACTTC	-	TRBV5-4	TRBJ2-7	-
CASSHLRTSGRDTQYF	TGCGCCAGCAGCCACCTTAGGACTAGCGGGAGGGATACGCAGTATTTT	TRBD2	TRBV4-1	TRBJ2-3	-
CASSPNEENTGELFF	TGTGCCAGCTCACCAAATGAGGAGAACACCGGGGAGCTGTTTTTT	-	TRBV18	TRBJ2-2	-
CASSFTGVEAFF	TGTGCCAGCAGCTTTACAGGGGTTGAAGCTTTCTTT	TRBD1	TRBV9	TRBJ1-1	-
CAISERRTGVSYEQYF	TGTGCCATCAGTGAACGGCGGACAGGGGTCTCCTACGAGCAGTACTTC	TRBD1	TRBV10-3	TRBJ2-7	few
CASSLVSTDTQYF	TGCGCCAGCAGCTTGGTATCGACAGATACGCAGTATTTT	-	TRBV5-1	TRBJ2-3	-
CASSHPGRNQPQHF	TGTGCCAGCAGTCATCCTGGCCGTAATCAGCCCCAGCATTTT	-	TRBV6-5	TRBJ1-5	-
CASSLYPAIGELFF	TGTGCCAGCAGCTTATACCCTGCCATCGGGGAGCTGTTTTTT	-	TRBV7-3	TRBJ2-2	once
CASSPGGRQETQYF	TGCGCCAGCAGCCCCGGGGGGCGCCAAGAGACCCAGTACTTC	-	TRBV5-1	TRBJ2-5	-
CASSQELGYEQYF	TGTGCCAGCAGCCAAGAGTTGGGTTACGAGCAGTACTTC	-	TRBV14	TRBJ2-7	-
CAIGSGSLYNEQFF	TGTGCCATCGGTTCGGGAAGCCTCTACAATGAGCAGTTCTTC	-	TRBV10-3	TRBJ2-1	-
CASSFSGVTEAFF	TGCGCCAGCAGTTTTTCAGGGGTCACTGAAGCTTTCTTT	-	TRBV10-2	TRBJ1-1	few